This entry is about one T cell receptor beta chain. The sample is drawn from a study of T cell responses to AZD1222 COVID-19 vaccine. Turning to the study itself: Pooled together were second doses at about 4 or about 12 weeks.

The CDR3 runs to 13 residues. Germline CDR1 and CDR2: MNHEY and SMNVEV (reference sequence). V dropped 4 bases and J dropped 8; count of bases not matched to a gene: 2. Profiled with immunoSEQ multiplex PCR; TCRdb holds only in-frame clones, not every one. This table holds approximately 110,000 clones, 85% to 90% found once. The sequence was obtained from an adult in good health. Sample: peripheral blood, taken on day 0 of AZD1222 vaccination. The V gene is TRBV27, the J gene TRBJ2-1, with TRBD2 identical over 10 bases. CDR3 protein: CASSSSGSYEQFF. CDR3 DNA: TGTGCCAGCAGTTCTAGCGGGAGCTATGAGCAGTTCTTC.